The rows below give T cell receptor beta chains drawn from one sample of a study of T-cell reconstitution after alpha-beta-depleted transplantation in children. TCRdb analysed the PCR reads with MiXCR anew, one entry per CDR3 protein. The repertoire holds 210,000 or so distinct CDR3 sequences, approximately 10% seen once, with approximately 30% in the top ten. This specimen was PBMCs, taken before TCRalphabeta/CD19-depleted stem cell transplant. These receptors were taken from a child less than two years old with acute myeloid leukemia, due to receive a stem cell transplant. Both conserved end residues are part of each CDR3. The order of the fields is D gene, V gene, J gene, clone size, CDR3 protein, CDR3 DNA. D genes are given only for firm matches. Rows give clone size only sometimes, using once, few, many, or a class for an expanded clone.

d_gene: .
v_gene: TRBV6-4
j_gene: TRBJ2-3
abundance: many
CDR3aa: CASSLTDHRTDTQYF
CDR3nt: TGTGCCAGCAGCTTAACCGACCATCGCACAGATACGCAGTATTTT

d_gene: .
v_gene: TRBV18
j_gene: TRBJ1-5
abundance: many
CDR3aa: CASSPAADSNQPQHF
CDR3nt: TGTGCCAGCTCACCAGCAGCCGATAGCAATCAGCCCCAGCATTTT

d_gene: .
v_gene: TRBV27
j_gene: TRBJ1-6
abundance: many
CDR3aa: CASSLIVSLTNSPLHF
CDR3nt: TGTGCCAGCAGTTTAATAGTCTCCTTGACGAATTCACCCCTCCACTTT

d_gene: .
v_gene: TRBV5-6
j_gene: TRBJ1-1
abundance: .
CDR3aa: CASSLVWGSGTEAFF
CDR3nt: TGTGCCAGCAGCTTGGTATGGGGTTCAGGCACTGAAGCTTTCTTT

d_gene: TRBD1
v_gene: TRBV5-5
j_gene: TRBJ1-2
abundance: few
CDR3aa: CASSLWTGNYGYTF
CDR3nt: TGTGCCAGCAGCTTGTGGACAGGGAACTATGGCTACACCTTC

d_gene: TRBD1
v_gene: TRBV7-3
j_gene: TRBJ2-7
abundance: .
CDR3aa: CASSQWAGGDWHEQYF
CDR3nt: TGTGCCAGCAGCCAATGGGCAGGGGGAGATTGGCACGAGCAGTACTTC

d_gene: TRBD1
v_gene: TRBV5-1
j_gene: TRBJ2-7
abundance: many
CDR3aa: CASSSTGDYEQYF
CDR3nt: TGCGCCAGCAGCTCGACAGGGGACTACGAGCAGTACTTC

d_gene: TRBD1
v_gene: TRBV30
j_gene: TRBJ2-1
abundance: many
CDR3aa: CAWSEGTGLHNEQFF
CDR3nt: TGTGCCTGGAGTGAGGGGACAGGGCTTCACAATGAGCAGTTCTTC

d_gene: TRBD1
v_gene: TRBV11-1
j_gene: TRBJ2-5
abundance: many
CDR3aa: CASSSTVDRGKWQETQYF
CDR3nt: TGTGCCAGCAGCTCCACGGTGGACAGGGGGAAGTGGCAAGAGACCCAGTACTTC

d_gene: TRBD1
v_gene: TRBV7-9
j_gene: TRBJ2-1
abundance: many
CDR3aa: CASSRTGTGFYGQNPNEQFF
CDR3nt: TGTGCCAGCAGCCGAACGGGGACAGGGTTTTATGGTCAGAACCCCAATGAGCAGTTCTTC

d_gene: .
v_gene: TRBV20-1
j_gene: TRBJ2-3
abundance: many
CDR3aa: CSAHEPQSLGDTQYF
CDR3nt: TGCAGTGCCCATGAACCCCAGTCTCTAGGAGATACGCAGTATTTT

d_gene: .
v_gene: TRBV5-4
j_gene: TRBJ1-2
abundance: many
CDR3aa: CASSLPGANYGYTF
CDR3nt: TGTGCCAGCAGCTTGCCAGGGGCTAACTATGGCTACACCTTC

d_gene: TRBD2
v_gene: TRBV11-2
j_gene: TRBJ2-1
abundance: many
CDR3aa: CASSLGWEGYEQFF
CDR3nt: TGTGCCAGCAGCTTAGGGTGGGAGGGCTATGAGCAGTTCTTC

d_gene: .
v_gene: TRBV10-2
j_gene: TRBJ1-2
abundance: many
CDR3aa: CASSESGDYGYTF
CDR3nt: TGCGCCAGCAGTGAGTCAGGGGACTATGGCTACACCTTC

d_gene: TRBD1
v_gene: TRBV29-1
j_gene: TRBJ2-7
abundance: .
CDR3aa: CSVQGQGYEQYF
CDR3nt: TGCAGCGTTCAAGGACAGGGGTACGAGCAGTACTTC

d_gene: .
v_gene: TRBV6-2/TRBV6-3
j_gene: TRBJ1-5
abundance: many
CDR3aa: CATQGHGPGTQHF
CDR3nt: TGTGCCACCCAGGGCCACGGGCCGGGGACCCAGCATTTT

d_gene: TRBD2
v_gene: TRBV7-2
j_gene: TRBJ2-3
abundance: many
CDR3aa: CASSPRLAGMIDTQYF
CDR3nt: TGTGCCAGCAGCCCCCGGCTAGCGGGAATGATAGATACGCAGTATTTT

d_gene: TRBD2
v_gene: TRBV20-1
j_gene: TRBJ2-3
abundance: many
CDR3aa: CSAPERSSGGRGDTQYF
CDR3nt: TGCAGTGCCCCCGAACGATCTAGCGGGGGGCGGGGAGATACGCAGTATTTT

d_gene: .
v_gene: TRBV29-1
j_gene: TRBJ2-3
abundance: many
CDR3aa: CSVGVTFATDTQYF
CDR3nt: TGCAGCGTTGGGGTGACCTTCGCCACAGATACGCAGTATTTT